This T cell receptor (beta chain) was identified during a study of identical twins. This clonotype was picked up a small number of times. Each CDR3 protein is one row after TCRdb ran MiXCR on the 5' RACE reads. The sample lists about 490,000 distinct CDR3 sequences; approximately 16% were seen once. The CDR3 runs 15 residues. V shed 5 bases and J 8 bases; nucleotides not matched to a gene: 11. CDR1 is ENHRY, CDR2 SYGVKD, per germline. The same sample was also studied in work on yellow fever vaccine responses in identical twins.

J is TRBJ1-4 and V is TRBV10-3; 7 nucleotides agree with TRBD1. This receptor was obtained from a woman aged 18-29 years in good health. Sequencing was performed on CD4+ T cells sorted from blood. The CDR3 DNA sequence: TGTGCCATCAGTACGCAACGGGACAGTCGGGAAAAACTGTTTTTT. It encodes CAISTQRDSREKLFF.